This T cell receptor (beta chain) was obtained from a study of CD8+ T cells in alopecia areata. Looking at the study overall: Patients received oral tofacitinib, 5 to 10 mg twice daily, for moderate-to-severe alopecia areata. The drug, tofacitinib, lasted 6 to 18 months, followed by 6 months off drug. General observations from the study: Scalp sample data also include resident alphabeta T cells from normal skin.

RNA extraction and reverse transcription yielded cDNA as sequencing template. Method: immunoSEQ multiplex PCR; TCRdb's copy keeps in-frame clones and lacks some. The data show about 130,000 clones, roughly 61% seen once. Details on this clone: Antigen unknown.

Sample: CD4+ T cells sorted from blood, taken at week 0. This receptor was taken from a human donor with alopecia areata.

The CDR3 region is CASSPGQGFYEQYF. CDR3 in DNA: TGTGCCAGCAGCCCGGGACAGGGATTCTACGAGCAGTACTTC. V is TRBV11-1 and J is TRBJ2-7, with 9 bases aligning to TRBD1. The CDR3 sequence is 14 residues long. Germline assignment: CDR1 SGHAT and CDR2 FQDESV (reference sequence). V shed 5 bases and J 3 bases; nucleotides not matched to a gene: 5. The full variable domain, rest sourced from reference TRBV11-1 and TRBJ2-7, is EAEVAQSPRYKITEKSQAVAFWCDPISGHATLYWYRQILGQGPELLVQFQDESVVDDSQLPKDRFSAERLKGVDSTLKIQPAELGDSAMYLCASSPGQGFYEQYFGPGTRLTVT.